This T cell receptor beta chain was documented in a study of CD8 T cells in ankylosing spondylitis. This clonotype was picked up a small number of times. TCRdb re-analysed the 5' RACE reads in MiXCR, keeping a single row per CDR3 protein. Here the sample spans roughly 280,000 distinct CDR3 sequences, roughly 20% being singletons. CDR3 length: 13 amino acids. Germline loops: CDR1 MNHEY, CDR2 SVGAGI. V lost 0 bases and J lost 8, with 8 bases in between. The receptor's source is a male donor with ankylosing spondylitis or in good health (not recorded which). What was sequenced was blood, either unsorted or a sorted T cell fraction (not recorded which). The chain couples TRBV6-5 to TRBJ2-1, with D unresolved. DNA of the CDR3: TGTGCCAGCAGTTACTCGAGACGGGATGAGCAGTTCTTC. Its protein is CASSYSRRDEQFF.